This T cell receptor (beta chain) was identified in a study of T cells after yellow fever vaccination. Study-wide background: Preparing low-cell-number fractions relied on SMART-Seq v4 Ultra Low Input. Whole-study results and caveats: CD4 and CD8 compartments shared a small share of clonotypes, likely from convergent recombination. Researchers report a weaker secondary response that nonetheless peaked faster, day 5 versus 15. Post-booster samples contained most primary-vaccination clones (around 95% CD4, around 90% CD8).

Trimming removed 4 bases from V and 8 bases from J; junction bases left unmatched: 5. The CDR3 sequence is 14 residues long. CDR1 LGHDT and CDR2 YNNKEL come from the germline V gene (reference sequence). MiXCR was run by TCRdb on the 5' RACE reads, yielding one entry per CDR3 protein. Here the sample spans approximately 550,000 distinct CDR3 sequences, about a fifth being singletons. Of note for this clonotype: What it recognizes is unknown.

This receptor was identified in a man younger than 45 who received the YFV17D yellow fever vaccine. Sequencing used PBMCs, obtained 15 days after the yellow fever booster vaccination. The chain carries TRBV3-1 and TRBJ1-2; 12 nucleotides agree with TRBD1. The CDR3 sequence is CASSPGQGAFGYTF. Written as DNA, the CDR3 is TGTGCCAGCAGCCCGGGACAGGGGGCGTTCGGCTACACCTTC.